The 24 T cell receptor beta chains listed next were all sequenced from one sample in a study of T-cell memory formation after mild COVID-19. Using its own MiXCR run on the 5' RACE reads, TCRdb lists one record per CDR3 protein. The sample shows around 400,000 distinct CDR3 sequences, around 24% of them seen only once. Source material: PBMCs or a T cell subset sorted from them (not recorded which). The receptor set was obtained from an adult woman who had mild COVID-19 (a few samples of this study predate the infection). Cell type and time point are not known.

The rearrangement joins TRBV9 to TRBJ2-1; weak D call: TRBD1 (6 bases). V was trimmed by 0 bases and J by 4 bases, leaving 8 bases between them. The CDR3 is 14 residues long. Germline V lookup: CDR1 SGDLS, CDR2 YYNGEE. For the CDR3, the DNA is TGTGCCAGCAGCGTAGATGACAGGTACAATGAGCAGTTCTTC. Translated: CASSVDDRYNEQFF. Based on the CDR3 plus reference TRBV9 and TRBJ2-1, the full variable domain is DSGVTQTPKHLITATGQRVTLRCSPRSGDLSVYWYQQSLDQGLQFLIQYYNGEERAKGNILERFSAQQFPDLHSELNLSSLELGDSALYFCASSVDDRYNEQFFGPGTRLTVL.

J is TRBJ2-1 and V is TRBV11-2, with D perhaps matching TRBD2 (5 bases). From germline, CDR1 is SGHAT and CDR2 FQNNGV. Trimming left V 6 bases short and J 8 bases short, with 11 bases between. The CDR3 covers 12 residues. CDR3 in DNA: TGTGCCAGCAGACCGGCCGGGGATGAGCAGTTCTTC. It specifies CASRPAGDEQFF.

The CDR3 DNA reads as TGTGCCTGGAGCAAAGGGGGGAACACTGAAGCTTTCTTT. The encoded protein is CAWSKGGNTEAFF. This chain joins TRBV30 and TRBJ1-1; weak D call: TRBD1 (6 bases). The germline gives CDR1 GTSNPN, CDR2 SVGIG (reference sequence). V lost 3 bases, J lost 1 base, and 9 bases lay in between. This CDR3 has 13 residues.

V and J are TRBV7-9 and TRBJ2-1; a weak D match, TRBD2 (6 bases). The CDR3 contains 17 residues. From germline, CDR1 is SEHNR and CDR2 FQNEAQ (reference sequence). V lost 6 bases and J lost 1, with 19 bases in between. In DNA, the CDR3 is TGTGCCAGCAGATCGCCCGACGGGGGACCTTCCTACAATGAGCAGTTCTTC. Translation: CASRSPDGGPSYNEQFF.

The rearrangement joins TRBV7-9 to TRBJ1-1, with no clear D. The germline CDR1 and CDR2 sequences are SEHNR and FQNEAQ (reference sequence). This CDR3 comprises 15 residues. Trimming took off 5 bases at V and 4 bases at J, with 17 bases between the two ends. The CDR3 is CASSPDTGRATEAFF. CDR3 nucleotides: TGTGCCAGCAGCCCCGACACCGGTCGGGCCACTGAAGCTTTCTTT.

A word on this clonotype: One junction end does not reproduce the germline sequence, and a read error may be involved. DNA of the CDR3: TGTGCCACCAGCCTCTTGTTGACAGTTGGCCACGAGCAGTACTTC. Translated, it gives CATSLLLTVGHEQYF. The rearrangement links TRBV7-8 to TRBJ2-7; D possibly corresponds to TRBD1 (5 bases). The CDR3 is made up of 15 amino acids. Germline V CDR1 and CDR2: SGHVS, FQNEAQ. Complete variable domain (other parts from reference TRBV7-8 and TRBJ2-7): GAGVSQSPRYKVAKRGQDVALRCDPISGHVSLFWYQQALGQGPEFLTYFQNEAQLDKSGLPSDRFFAERPEGSVSTLKIQRTQQEDSAVYLCATSLLLTVGHEQYFGPGTRLTVT.

This clonotype was counted between two and nine times. The chain combines TRBV2 with TRBJ2-2; TRBD2 aligns across 10 bases. V shed 6 bases and J 6 bases; nucleotides not matched to a gene: 4. Per the germline V gene, CDR1 is SNHLY and CDR2 is FYNNEI. CDR3 length: 14 residues. CDR3 protein: CASSQRGGPGELFF. For the CDR3, the DNA is TGTGCCAGCAGCCAGCGGGGGGGCCCCGGGGAGCTGTTTTTT. Supplemented by reference TRBV2 and TRBJ2-2, the full variable domain reads EPEVTQTPSHQVTQMGQEVILRCVPISNHLYFYWYRQILGQKVEFLVSFYNNEISEKSEIFDDQFSVERPDGSNFTLKIRSTKLEDSAMYFCASSQRGGPGELFFGEGSRLTVL.

The V gene is TRBV6-1, the J gene TRBJ1-5; D possibly corresponds to TRBD1 (5 bases). V shed 6 bases and J shed 3 bases, with 12 bases lying between them. This CDR3 has 14 residues. Germline V gene lookup returns CDR1 MNHNS and CDR2 SASEGT. CDR3 in amino acids: CASSTDRSNQPQHF. The CDR3 nucleotides read TGTGCCAGCAGCACTGACAGATCCAATCAGCCCCAGCATTTT.

This chain connects TRBV24-1 to TRBJ2-1; TRBD2 is a possible D gene (6 bases). Trimming took off 1 base at V and 0 bases at J, with 15 bases between the two ends. The CDR3 totals 18 residues. The germline V gene has CDR1 KGHDR and CDR2 SFDVKD. The CDR3 protein is CATSDFPGLTSSYNEQFF. Here the CDR3 DNA reads TGTGCCACCAGTGATTTTCCGGGACTGACGAGCTCCTACAATGAGCAGTTCTTC.

This clonotype showed up just a few times. The chain is built from TRBV20-1 and TRBJ1-6; maybe TRBD1 (6 bases). This CDR3 has 13 amino acids. V lost 6 bases to trimming and J lost 7 bases, with 13 bases between them. Germline CDR1 DFQATT, CDR2 SNEGSKA (reference sequence). The CDR3 nucleotides are TGCAGTGCAAGGGACAACAGGAATTCACCCCTCCACTTT. This gives the protein CSARDNRNSPLHF.

The V call is TRBV12-3 or TRBV12-4, the J call TRBJ1-1, with D possibly TRBD1 on 5 matching bases. V lost 2 bases, J lost 3 bases, and 10 bases lay in between. The CDR3 is 14 amino acids. The CDR3 sequence: CASSLRGPYTEAFF. CDR3 DNA sequence: TGTGCCAGCAGTTTAAGGGGACCCTACACTGAAGCTTTCTTT.

This sequence joins TRBV6-5 and TRBJ1-1; D unresolved. There are 14 residues in the CDR3. CDR1 MNHEY and CDR2 SVGAGI come from the germline V gene. Trimming took off 1 base at V and 5 bases at J, with 11 bases between the two ends. The CDR3 sequence is CASSYWDLETEAFF. CDR3 in DNA: TGTGCCAGCAGTTACTGGGATTTGGAGACTGAAGCTTTCTTT.

This clonotype was picked up a small number of times. The V gene is TRBV12-3 or TRBV12-4, the J gene TRBJ2-7; D is unclear. The V and J ends lost 6 bases and 5 bases respectively, with 11 bases between them. The CDR3 has 12 amino acids. CDR3 loop: CASSQVPHEQYF. DNA for the CDR3: TGTGCCAGCAGCCAGGTCCCTCACGAGCAGTACTTC.

This clonotype was seen a handful of times. The CDR3 DNA reads TGTGCCAGCAGTGAGTCGTGGGGAGTTAAGGGCTACACCTTC. Protein: CASSESWGVKGYTF. The chain links TRBV2 to TRBJ1-2; D unresolved. Trimming removed 3 bases from V and 8 bases from J, with 16 bases in between. This CDR3 has 14 amino acids. Germline V gene sequence: CDR1 SNHLY, CDR2 FYNNEI.

This clonotype has just a few counts. The V and J genes are TRBV24-1 and TRBJ1-1; 7 nucleotides line up with TRBD1. The CDR3 totals 15 residues. V shed 2 bases, J shed 1 base, and the junction held 3 bases outside the gene matches. CDR1 KGHDR and CDR2 SFDVKD come from the germline V gene. The DNA for the CDR3 is TGTGCCACCAGTGATTCCAGGGGGGGGAACACTGAAGCTTTCTTT. Protein: CATSDSRGGNTEAFF.

This clonotype was seen more than once but under ten times. The CDR3 nucleotides read TGCAGCGTCCTACAGGGTTCGGGGTTTGAAAAACTGTTTTTT. Translated: CSVLQGSGFEKLFF. The V gene is TRBV29-1, the J gene TRBJ1-4, with D possibly matching TRBD1 (6 bases). V lost 6 bases and J 7 bases, leaving 18 bases between the germline ends. Looked up from germline, CDR1 is SQVTM and CDR2 is ANQGSEA. This CDR3 has 14 residues.

The chain uses TRBV6-4 and TRBJ2-1, with D unclear. Germline V gene data show CDR1 as MRHNA and CDR2 as SNTAGT. This CDR3 is 14 amino acids long. Trimming removed 0 bases from V and 8 bases from J, with 11 bases in between. The CDR3 DNA follows: TGTGCCAGCAGTGACTCGGGTGGGTCGCATGAGCAGTTCTTC. Translated, it gives CASSDSGGSHEQFF.

The sample holds many counts of this clonotype. This chain links TRBV20-1 with TRBJ2-1; tentatively, D is TRBD2 (7 bases). Germline values: CDR1 DFQATT, CDR2 SNEGSKA (reference sequence). With 5 bases removed from V and 0 bases from J, the gap between germline ends came to 17 bases. The CDR3 contains 16 residues. CDR3 protein: CSARGARAHSYNEQFF. The CDR3 nucleotides read TGCAGTGCTCGGGGGGCTAGAGCACACTCCTACAATGAGCAGTTCTTC.

This clonotype was observed a few times. The J gene is TRBJ2-3, the V gene TRBV12-3 or TRBV12-4; no clear D. The ends were cut back, 1 base at V and 6 bases at J, with 14 bases in the middle. There are 15 residues in the CDR3. CDR3 nucleotides: TGTGCCAGCAGTTTAGGTGGCACCTTGAGGGATACGCAGTATTTT. This codes for CASSLGGTLRDTQYF.

The chain uses TRBV6-1 and TRBJ1-2; D perhaps matches TRBD1 (5 bases). This CDR3 has 14 amino acids. In germline, CDR1 is MNHNS, CDR2 SASEGT. The V gene lost 8 bases and the J gene lost 8 bases, with 21 bases spanning the gap. CDR3 nucleotides: TGTGCCAGCGGAATAGACGGCTGGGGCCAAGGCTACACCTTC. This gives the protein CASGIDGWGQGYTF.

The chain recombines TRBV7-9 with TRBJ1-1; no reliable D call. V lost 5 bases and J lost 1, with 11 bases in between. Germline V lookup: CDR1 SEHNR, CDR2 FQNEAQ (reference sequence). The length of the CDR3 is 14 residues. For the CDR3, the DNA is TGTGCCAGCAGCAGTCCCGGAGAGAACACTGAAGCTTTCTTT. Residues: CASSSPGENTEAFF.

In its sample, this clonotype was seen a few times. The V call is TRBV7-2, the J call TRBJ2-4, with unresolved D. The germline CDR1 and CDR2 sequences are SGHTA and FQGNSA. Trimming removed 1 base from V and 0 bases from J, with 7 bases in between. The CDR3 spans 15 residues. In nucleotides, the CDR3 is TGTGCCAGCAGCTTAGGGATAGGAGCCAAAAACATTCAGTACTTC. It translates to CASSLGIGAKNIQYF.

This chain joins TRBV6-2 or TRBV6-3 and TRBJ2-3, with D possibly matching TRBD2 (6 bases). Germline V lookup: CDR1 MNHEY, CDR2 SVGEGT. The V gene lost 5 bases and the J gene lost 8 bases, with 23 bases spanning the gap. The CDR3 is made up of 16 amino acids. CDR3 residues: CASSTRLGSDRGTQYF. As DNA, the CDR3 is TGTGCCAGCAGTACCCGACTAGGTAGCGATAGAGGTACGCAGTATTTT.

V is TRBV20-1 and J is TRBJ1-1; D possibly corresponds to TRBD1 (5 bases). The V end was cut by 6 bases, the J end by 8 bases, with 7 bases between. The length of the CDR3 is 9 residues. Germline lookup yields CDR1 DFQATT and CDR2 SNEGSKA (reference sequence). The CDR3 sequence: CSAGLEAFF. As DNA, the CDR3 is TGCAGTGCGGGACTAGAAGCTTTCTTT.